This T cell receptor (beta chain) comes out of a study of graft-versus-host responses after intestinal transplantation. Study-wide results and limits: In patients with graft-donor T cell macrochimerism, allograft graft-versus-host to host-versus-graft clonal ratios were high.

There are a few counts of this clone. What it binds is not known. Lamina propria and intraepithelial lymphocytes were released by processing graft tissue. Germline V gene sequence: CDR1 SGHVT, CDR2 SQSDAQ. Trimming took 4 bases from V and 0 from J; bases not matched to a gene: 0. The CDR3 contains 15 residues. Clones were read by immunoSEQ multiplex PCR, and TCRdb kept only the in-frame ones, dropping some. The sample lists approximately 60,000 clones, about nine tenths occurring once. This TCR was sampled from a human patient who received an intestinal transplant, so some T cells may come from the graft donor. The material sequenced was ileum tissue, taken roughly 390 days after transplant. J is TRBJ2-3 and V is TRBV7-4; 11 nucleotides line up with TRBD2. CDR3 in DNA: TGTGCCAGCAGCTGGACTAGCGGGAGCACAGATACGCAGTATTTT. Amino acid sequence: CASSWTSGSTDTQYF.